This TCR beta chain was captured in a study of T cell responses to AZD1222 COVID-19 vaccine. In the case of this clone: Its antigen remains unidentified.

Generated by immunoSEQ multiplex PCR, the TCRdb table keeps only in-frame clones and is missing some. The sample holds some 150,000 clones, roughly nine tenths seen once. Study-level findings and limits: Spike-specific TCR depth and breadth grew after two AZD1222 doses. The reported proportion of spike-specific TCRs targeting unmutated variant regions was nearly half. Spike as a whole was targeted by vaccine-associated CD4 TCRs, dominant at 160-218 and 743-854.

The CDR3 totals 16 residues. V was shortened by 4 bases and J by 2 bases, with 19 bases between the two germline ends. Germline CDR1 SGHNT, CDR2 YYREEE (reference sequence). This chain joins TRBV5-4 and TRBJ2-7; D possibly corresponds to TRBD1 (6 bases). This clonotype was sampled from an adult who received the AZD1222 COVID-19 vaccine. Sequences were derived from peripheral blood, sampled 28 days after the second AZD1222 dose. The CDR3 here is CASSPFEGGGAYEQYF. The CDR3 coding sequence is TGTGCCAGCAGCCCGTTCGAAGGGGGTGGAGCCTACGAGCAGTACTTC.